These T cell receptor beta chains were read from a single sample in a study of cytomegalovirus exposure and HLA in healthy donors. Clones were sequenced by immunoSEQ multiplex PCR, and TCRdb holds only the in-frame ones, with some missing. The sample records approximately 110,000 clones, 70% being singletons. Input material: PBMCs. All receptors derive from a man between 35 and 55 years old in good health and CMV-seropositive. Both conserved end residues are part of each CDR3. The D gene is left open where the match is weak.

-	TRBJ2-5	TRBV11-2	CASSSREETQYF
TRBD2	TRBJ2-1	TRBV9	CASSVEGRGEQFF
TRBD1	TRBJ1-4	TRBV28	CASSLSVGGYEKLFF
-	TRBJ2-3	TRBV5-6	CASSADGRLSTDTQYF
-	TRBJ1-5	TRBV27	CASSLWASNQPQHF
-	TRBJ2-1	TRBV9	CASSVGGETTSYNEQFF
TRBD1	TRBJ2-7	TRBV5-1	CASSFTQGAPEQYF
-	TRBJ2-3	TRBV5-1	CASSSTGTDTQYF
-	TRBJ2-1	TRBV4-1	CASSQAPTSYNEQFF
-	TRBJ2-2	TRBV29-1	CSVEPRDSGELFF
TRBD1	TRBJ2-7	TRBV7-8	CASSLAWGTAYEQYF
TRBD2	TRBJ2-7	TRBV18	CASSPVAGGSYEQYF
-	TRBJ2-1	TRBV18	CASSPQGGTEQFF
TRBD1	TRBJ2-5	TRBV7-7	CASSPVGQGGWETQYF
TRBD1	TRBJ2-5	TRBV6-6	CASRRDRDQETQYF
-	TRBJ1-3	TRBV25-1	CATYYRAPRNTIYF
-	TRBJ2-3	TRBV10-3	CAISGPERSGVGTDTQYF
TRBD1	TRBJ1-1	TRBV7-8	CASSLGTGRSEAFF
TRBD1	TRBJ1-3	TRBV5-1	CASSLRGTGQSVGNTIYF
-	TRBJ2-2	TRBV6-6	CASRDFTGELFF
TRBD2	TRBJ2-3	TRBV28	CASSLPGLAGVTDTQYF
-	TRBJ1-1	TRBV5-6	CASSLGAGYTAEAFF
-	TRBJ1-2	TRBV19	CASSPGGREVGYTF
-	TRBJ2-7	TRBV28	CASSFARVPEQYF
TRBD1	TRBJ1-1	TRBV19	CASSIAPPRQGENTEAFF
TRBD1	TRBJ2-3	TRBV9	CASSGDRGRADTQYF
TRBD1	TRBJ1-2	TRBV30	CAWSVKYRGANYGYTF
TRBD2	TRBJ2-3	TRBV10-3	CAISVIAGESTDTQYF
-	TRBJ2-1	TRBV19	CASSISEYFNEQFF
TRBD2	TRBJ2-7	TRBV7-2	CASSPSGGRTLTYEQYF
-	TRBJ2-3	TRBV27	CASSRSTGWGADTQYF
TRBD2	TRBJ2-3	TRBV4-1	CASSQDQLAGAVDTQYF
TRBD1	TRBJ1-3	TRBV18	CASSPLDRGRNTIYF
-	TRBJ1-5	TRBV19	CASSISSPSNQPQHF
TRBD1	TRBJ1-2	TRBV18	CASSPQRDRVRYGYTF
-	TRBJ2-5	TRBV19	CASSPRTEIQETQYF
TRBD1	TRBJ2-7	TRBV19	CASSLQGADEQYF
-	TRBJ2-7	TRBV6-6	CASQKGGGLGGYEQYF
-	TRBJ1-4	TRBV4-3	CASSQQTGTTNEKLFF
-	TRBJ2-2	TRBV9	CASSAKDRNTGELFF
TRBD2	TRBJ2-7	TRBV6-1	CASLAGHANEQYF
-	TRBJ1-5	TRBV7-9	CASSLGDQPQHF
-	TRBJ2-6	TRBV7-2	CASSLTVSGANVLTF
-	TRBJ2-5	TRBV5-1	CASSSRAGGETQYF
-	TRBJ1-5	TRBV30	CAWSVRGVGNQPQHF
-	TRBJ2-7	TRBV7-2	CASSLYRPYEQYF
-	TRBJ1-2	TRBV18	CASSPPGLVGTF
-	TRBJ1-1	TRBV6-5	CASSYSRATEAFF
TRBD2	TRBJ2-7	TRBV5-1	CASSLAPSGAYEQYF
-	TRBJ2-5	TRBV5-4	CASSLRETQYF
TRBD1	TRBJ1-1	TRBV16	CASSLGRTGTEAFF
-	TRBJ2-3	TRBV19	CATQRGGTTDTQYF